This T cell receptor beta chain is drawn from a study of regulatory T cells in long-lasting Graves disease. Study-wide results and caveats: Persistent disease exhibited a predilection for TRBV28, TRBJ1-2 and TRBJ2-5. Those with persistent Graves' had less TCR diversity than newly diagnosed patients.

The germline V gene encodes CDR1 SGHDT and CDR2 YYEEEE. This CDR3 region has 14 residues. V was cut by 3 bases and J by 4 bases, with 13 bases left in between. This clonotype occurred a few times. Antigen: not known. Construction of TCR beta libraries relied on iRepertoire HTBI primers and on Arm-PCR targeting CDR3 regions. Via MiXCR, TCRdb re-called the multiplex PCR reads, giving one row per CDR3 protein. The sample shows hundreds of thousands of distinct CDR3 sequences, about 16% of them seen only once. Time point denoted: newly diagnosed GD, antithyroid drugs for less than 3 months. PBMC-derived RNA was used for the TCR library. The same sample was also used in a study of T cells in Graves' hyperthyroidism and ophthalmopathy.

V usage is TRBV5-6 and J usage is TRBJ1-2; a possible D gene is TRBD1 (6 bases). This receptor was taken from a woman between 25 and 40 years old with Graves disease. The material was peripheral blood mononuclear cells (PBMCs), obtained at new diagnosis, from a patient treated with antithyroid drugs. CDR3 residues: CASSWAGGVYGYTF. The CDR3 coding sequence is TGTGCCAGCAGCTGGGCGGGGGGCGTCTATGGCTACACCTTC.